This TCR beta chain is drawn from a study of control samples from healthy donors and cancer patients. The assay was immunoSEQ multiplex PCR, and TCRdb's table has in-frame clones only and misses some. The repertoire consists of around 130,000 clones, with approximately 89% occurring once and the leading ten covering over 6.5%. V lost 2 bases to trimming and J lost 8 bases, with 11 bases between them. This CDR3 is built from 13 residues. Germline CDR1 reads SGHNT; CDR2 reads YYREEE (reference sequence). The V gene is TRBV5-4, the J gene TRBJ2-1; D not resolved. The sequenced sample was PBMCs. The sequence derives from a man aged 50 or older with head and neck cancer. As DNA, the CDR3 is TGTGCCAGCAGCTTTGACGGTCCTGATGAGCAGTTCTTC. Translating it yields CASSFDGPDEQFF.